Listed here is a single TCR beta chain. Its antigen remains unknown. This sample is part of a study of cytomegalovirus exposure and HLA in healthy donors. Study-level findings and limits: Within a later analysis, the majority of CMV-associated TCR beta chains appeared HLA-restricted. About 87% or about 30% of the time was how often most TCR beta V segments were productive, according to an earlier analysis. An assumption of roughly uniform sequencing depth across donors underlay the presence/absence analyses.

13 Jbeta primers and 60 Vbeta primers were used for the PCR. As handled by the study authors: Unique TCR beta chains numbered about 80 million in a later analysis, with around 12 million shared. Profiled with immunoSEQ multiplex PCR; TCRdb holds only in-frame clones, not every one. The V and J calls and clone size come from that table; D and trimming were worked out from the DNA. This sample has around 100,000 clones; roughly 80% occur once, and the top ten carry approximately 4%. Sequencing used PBMCs. The origin of this receptor is a man between 45 and 60 years old in good health and CMV-seropositive.

In nucleotides, the CDR3 is TGTGCCAGCAGCGTTTCCGGGACAGGGGATTCACCCCTCCACTTT. Translation gives CASSVSGTGDSPLHF. The chain carries TRBV21-1 and TRBJ1-6; the table's D call, TRBD1, has no DNA check behind it. TRBV21-1 is listed as a pseudogene. This CDR3 spans 15 amino acids.